This is a list of T cell receptor beta chains from one sample in a study of T-cell memory formation after mild COVID-19. In TCRdb, the 5' RACE reads were re-called with MiXCR into one record per CDR3 protein. The data contain some 260,000 distinct CDR3 sequences, about a sixth of them singletons. Material for sequencing was PBMCs or a T cell subset sorted from them (not recorded which). The source is a man between 18 and 35 years old who had mild COVID-19 (a few samples of this study predate the infection). Cell type and time point are not known. Both conserved end residues are part of each CDR3. Size values are once, few and many counts, or a class for expanded clones, and some rows have none.

>TRBJ1-1|-|TRBV2
CASRFEGLNTEAFF
>TRBJ2-7|many|TRBV4-3
CASSQVSGDSDYEQYF
>TRBJ2-1|-|TRBV7-3
CASSQQGLAGNEQFF
>TRBJ1-5|-|TRBV18
CASYDGTSGQPQHF
>TRBJ1-2|few|TRBV20-1
CSAREGAWYGYTF
>TRBJ1-6|few|TRBV3-1
CASNHQGGNSPLHF
>TRBJ2-7|-|TRBV6-2/TRBV6-3
CASSQHSDKSYEQYF
>TRBJ2-2|-|TRBV7-3
CASSPLAGGAGELFF
>TRBJ2-2|many|TRBV12-3/TRBV12-4
CASRGAGELFF
>TRBJ2-7|few|TRBV5-1
CASSLEVGGSYEQYF
>TRBJ2-1|-|TRBV20-1
CSADRVREQFF
>TRBJ1-1|-|TRBV6-5
CASSSPNQGYTEAFF
>TRBJ2-7|-|TRBV6-5
CASRRGTVSYEQYF
>TRBJ2-7|many|TRBV5-1
CASSLFLGEGEQYF